These 6 T cell receptor beta chains originate from one sample sequenced in a study of technical replicates of blood from a handful of donors. The repertoire was sequenced with immunoSEQ multiplex PCR; TCRdb's copy has only in-frame clones and lacks some. This table has under 80,000 clones, roughly 94% appearing once. Sequences were obtained from T cells isolated from PBMCs. These receptors originate from a human donor in good health.

The chain recombines TRBV25-1 with TRBJ2-7; TRBD1 aligns across 11 bases. The CDR3 has 14 amino acids. Trimming removed 4 bases from V and 2 bases from J; junction bases left unmatched: 1. Germline V gene sequence: CDR1 MGHDK, CDR2 SYGVNS. The CDR3 loop reads CASSVGQGAYEQYF. The CDR3 DNA reads TGTGCCAGCAGTGTGGGACAGGGGGCCTACGAGCAGTACTTC.

This chain joins TRBV5-6 and TRBJ1-5; no clear D gene. The V and J ends lost 2 bases and 2 bases respectively, with 17 bases between them. Germline CDR1 and CDR2: SGHDT and YYEEEE. This CDR3 region has 17 residues. The CDR3 sequence is CASSFSGYLNGNQPQHF. The CDR3, as DNA: TGTGCCAGCAGCTTTTCGGGGTACCTTAACGGCAATCAGCCCCAGCATTTT.

Points on this clone: A read error may account for a junction end that differs from germline. The chain has TRBV6-6 and TRBJ1-5, with D hard to call. The CDR3 consists of 15 residues. CDR1 is MNHNY and CDR2 is SVGAGI in the germline V gene (reference sequence). The CDR3 coding sequence is TGTGCCAGCAGTTACTCGAACGGGAATAATCACCCCCAGCATTTT. Translating gives CASSYSNGNNHPQHF.

V gene TRBV30 combines with J gene TRBJ1-1; no firm D call. Germline lookup yields CDR1 GTSNPN and CDR2 SVGIG (reference sequence). Trimming cost V 0 bases and J 11 bases, with 10 bases left between them. This CDR3 spans 11 amino acids. DNA of the CDR3: TGTGCCTGGAGTGTGTCATCCAGGGCTTTCTTT. This sequence encodes CAWSVSSRAFF.

CDR3 sequence (DNA): TGTGCTGCAGCAAAGGGGCACAATCAGCCCCAGCATTTT. Translation gives CAAAKGHNQPQHF. The V gene is TRBV27, the J gene TRBJ1-5, with D perhaps TRBD1 (5 bases). This CDR3 is 13 amino acids long. Germline V gene sequence: CDR1 MNHEY, CDR2 SMNVEV (reference sequence).

The rearrangement joins TRBV15 to TRBJ2-6, with D unclear. In germline, CDR1 is LNHNV, CDR2 YYDKDF (reference sequence). The CDR3 has 14 residues. V dropped 3 bases and J dropped 2 bases, with 5 bases sitting between them. The DNA of the CDR3 is TGTGCCACCAGCAGTCGTACTGGGGCCAACGTCCTGACTTTC. Translated, it gives CATSSRTGANVLTF.